The present entry profiles one TCR beta chain with its context. The antigen is undetermined. This record comes from a study of blood T cells in healthy people across ages. Primers used in a second PCR of about 6 to 11 cycles were a sample-barcoded 5' primer and a J-beta primer mix. TCRdb reprocessed the 5' RACE reads with MiXCR, giving one entry per CDR3 protein. The table lists hundreds of thousands of distinct CDR3 sequences, about 53% of them singletons. The study, taken as a whole, reports: A greater number of naive CD4+ cells and higher diversity distinguished long-lived donors from aged donors.

The people who gave samples were healthy Caucasians from Russia, aged roughly 6 to 95. Sequencing used blood. The TCR originated in a man between 60 and 70 years old in good health.

CDR3 DNA: TGTGCCAGCAGTCCCCCAGCGGGGCGATACAATGAGCAGTTCTTC. Its translation: CASSPPAGRYNEQFF. The rearrangement uses TRBV12-3 or TRBV12-4 and TRBJ2-1; 7 bases align to TRBD2. The CDR3 is 15 residues long. Trimming took 5 bases from V and 4 from J; bases not matched to a gene: 8.